This T cell receptor (beta chain) was observed in a study of radiotherapy plus CTLA-4 blockade in lung cancer (dated by TCRdb to 2016 to 2018). About the investigation overall: Objective responses were observed in 18% of enrolled patients, and disease control was achieved in around 30%. Here is what the overall study found, with its caveats: After treatment with radiotherapy and ipilimumab, TCR clones that originated in tumors expanded in peripheral blood. Early dynamic changes in blood T cell clones, together with increased serum interferon-beta after radiation, were reported as the strongest predictors of response.

In this study, focal radiation therapy paired with CTLA-4 blockade (ipilimumab) was tested in patients who had chemo-refractory metastatic non-small-cell lung cancer. To prepare the library, the immunoSEQ multiplex PCR assay was applied. Drawn from immuneACCESS, this table holds only the in-frame rearrangements with V and J called that TCRdb kept. Clones are partly lost; checked studies trace under half to an unresolved V gene and leave the rest unexplained. In all, the sample holds around 56,000 clones, and roughly 80% of those were seen once. Roughly 17% of the sample is in the top ten clones. As encoded in the germline V gene (reference sequence), CDR1 is MNHEY while CDR2 is SMNVEV. Trimmed from V: 2 bases; trimmed from J: 6 bases; junction bases lacking a gene match: 10. Measured from the cysteine to the phenylalanine, the CDR3 is 17 residues long. The DNA shown is the 51-base CDR3, in frame from base 1.

About this clone: The clone's antigen remains unknown. The record has no base qualities; no much larger clone is one base away.

The sample here was peripheral blood, taken from a patient treated with radiotherapy plus ipilimumab. The TCR was taken from a human donor with non-small cell lung cancer who had a complete response to radiotherapy plus ipilimumab. The sequence links TRBV27 to TRBJ2-3; 11 bases in the junction line up with TRBD2. The nucleotides read TGTGCCAGCAGTTTAAGACTAGCGGGATTCCCCGGGGATACGCAGTATTTT. Its coded protein is CASSLRLAGFPGDTQYF.